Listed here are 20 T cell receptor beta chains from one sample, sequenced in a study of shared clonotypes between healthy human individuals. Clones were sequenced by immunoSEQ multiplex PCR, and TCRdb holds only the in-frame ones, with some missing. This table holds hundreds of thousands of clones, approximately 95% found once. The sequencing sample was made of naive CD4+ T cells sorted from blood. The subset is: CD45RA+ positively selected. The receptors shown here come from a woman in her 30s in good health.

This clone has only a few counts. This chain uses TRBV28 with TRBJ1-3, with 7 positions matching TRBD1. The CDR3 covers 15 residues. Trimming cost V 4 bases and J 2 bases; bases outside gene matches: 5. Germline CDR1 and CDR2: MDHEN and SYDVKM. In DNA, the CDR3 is TGTGCCAGCAGTTCCGACAGGGTCACTGGAAACACCATATATTTT. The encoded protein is CASSSDRVTGNTIYF.

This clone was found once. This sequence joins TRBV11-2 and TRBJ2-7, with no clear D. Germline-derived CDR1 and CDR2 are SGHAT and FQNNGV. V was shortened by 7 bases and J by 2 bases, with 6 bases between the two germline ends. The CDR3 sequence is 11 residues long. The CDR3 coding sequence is TGTGCCAGCACCCTAGCCTACGAGCAGTACTTC. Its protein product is CASTLAYEQYF.

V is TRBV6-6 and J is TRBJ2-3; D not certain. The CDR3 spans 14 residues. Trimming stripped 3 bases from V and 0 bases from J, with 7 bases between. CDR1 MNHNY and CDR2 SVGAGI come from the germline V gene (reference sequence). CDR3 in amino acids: CASSYKGSTDTQYF. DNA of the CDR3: TGTGCCAGCAGTTATAAGGGCAGCACAGATACGCAGTATTTT.

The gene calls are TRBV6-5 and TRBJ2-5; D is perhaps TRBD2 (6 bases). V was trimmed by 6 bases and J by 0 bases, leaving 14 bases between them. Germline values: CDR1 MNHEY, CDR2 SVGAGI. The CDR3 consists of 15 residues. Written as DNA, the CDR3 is TGTGCCAGCAGCCGTGGAGGGCCAGACCAAGAGACCCAGTACTTC. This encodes CASSRGGPDQETQYF.

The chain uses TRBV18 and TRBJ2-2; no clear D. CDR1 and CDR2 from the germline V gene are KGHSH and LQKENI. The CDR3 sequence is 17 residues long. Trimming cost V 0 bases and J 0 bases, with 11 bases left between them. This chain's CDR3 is CASSPPPDPTNTGELFF. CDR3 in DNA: TGTGCCAGCTCACCACCGCCGGACCCGACGAACACCGGGGAGCTGTTTTTT.

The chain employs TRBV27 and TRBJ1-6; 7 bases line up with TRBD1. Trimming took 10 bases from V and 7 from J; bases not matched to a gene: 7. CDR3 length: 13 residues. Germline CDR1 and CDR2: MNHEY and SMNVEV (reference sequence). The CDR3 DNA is TGTGCCACCGGAGGGGGCGGGAATTCACCCCTCCACTTT. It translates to CATGGGGNSPLHF.

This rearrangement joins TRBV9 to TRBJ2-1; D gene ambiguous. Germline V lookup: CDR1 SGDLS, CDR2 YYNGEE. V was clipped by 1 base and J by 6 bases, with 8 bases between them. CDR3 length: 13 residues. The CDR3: CASSVSGPNEQFF. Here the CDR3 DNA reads TGTGCCAGCAGCGTATCGGGCCCCAATGAGCAGTTCTTC. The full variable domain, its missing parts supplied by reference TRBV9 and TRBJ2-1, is DSGVTQTPKHLITATGQRVTLRCSPRSGDLSVYWYQQSLDQGLQFLIQYYNGEERAKGNILERFSAQQFPDLHSELNLSSLELGDSALYFCASSVSGPNEQFFGPGTRLTVL.

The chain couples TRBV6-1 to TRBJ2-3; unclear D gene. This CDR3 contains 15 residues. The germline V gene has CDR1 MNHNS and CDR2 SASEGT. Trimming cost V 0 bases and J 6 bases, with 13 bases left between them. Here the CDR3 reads CASSEALQEGDTQYF. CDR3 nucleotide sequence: TGTGCCAGCAGTGAAGCGCTTCAAGAAGGTGATACGCAGTATTTT.

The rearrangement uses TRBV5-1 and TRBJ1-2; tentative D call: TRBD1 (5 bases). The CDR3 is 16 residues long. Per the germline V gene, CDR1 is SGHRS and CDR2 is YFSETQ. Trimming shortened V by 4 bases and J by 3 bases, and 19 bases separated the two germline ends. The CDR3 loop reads CASSPRGANDYYGYTF. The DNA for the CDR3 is TGCGCCAGCAGCCCCCGAGGGGCAAACGATTACTATGGCTACACCTTC.

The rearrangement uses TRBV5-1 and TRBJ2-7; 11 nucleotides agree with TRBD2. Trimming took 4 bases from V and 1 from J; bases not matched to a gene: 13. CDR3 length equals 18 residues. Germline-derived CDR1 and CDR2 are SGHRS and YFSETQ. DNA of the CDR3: TGCGCCAGCAGCCGGTCTGGGTCTAGCGGGAGGACTTCCTACGAGCAGTACTTC. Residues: CASSRSGSSGRTSYEQYF.

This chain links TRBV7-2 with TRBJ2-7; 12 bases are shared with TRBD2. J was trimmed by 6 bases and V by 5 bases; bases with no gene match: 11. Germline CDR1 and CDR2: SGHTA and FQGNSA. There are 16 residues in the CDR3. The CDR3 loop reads CASSARGLAGLGEQYF. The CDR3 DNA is TGTGCCAGCAGCGCCCGGGGACTAGCGGGTCTCGGCGAGCAGTACTTC.

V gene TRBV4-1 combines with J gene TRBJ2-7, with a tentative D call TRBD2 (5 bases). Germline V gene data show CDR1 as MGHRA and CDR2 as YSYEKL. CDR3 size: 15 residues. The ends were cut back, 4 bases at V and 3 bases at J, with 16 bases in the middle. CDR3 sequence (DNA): TGCGCCAGCAGCCGCCCTGGGAGTAAGTTCTACGAGCAGTACTTC. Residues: CASSRPGSKFYEQYF.

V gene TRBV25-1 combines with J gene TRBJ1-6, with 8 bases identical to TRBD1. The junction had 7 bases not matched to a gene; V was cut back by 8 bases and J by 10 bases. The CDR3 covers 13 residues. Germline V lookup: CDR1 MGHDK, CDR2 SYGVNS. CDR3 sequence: CASRTGFGSPLHF. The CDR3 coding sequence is TGTGCCAGCCGGACAGGGTTCGGCTCACCCCTCCACTTT.

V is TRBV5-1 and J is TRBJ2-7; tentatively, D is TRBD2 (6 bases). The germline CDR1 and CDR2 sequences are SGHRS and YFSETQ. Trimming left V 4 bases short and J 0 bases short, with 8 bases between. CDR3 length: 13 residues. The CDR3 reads CASSRSGSYEQYF. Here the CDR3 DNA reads TGCGCCAGCAGCCGTAGCGGCTCCTACGAGCAGTACTTC.

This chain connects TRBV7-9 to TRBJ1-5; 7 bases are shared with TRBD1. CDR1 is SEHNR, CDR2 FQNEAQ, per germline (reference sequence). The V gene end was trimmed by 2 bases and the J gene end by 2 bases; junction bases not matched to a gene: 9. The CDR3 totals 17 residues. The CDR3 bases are TGTGCCAGCAGCTTAACGTCGGCGACAGGGCGCAATCAGCCCCAGCATTTT. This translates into CASSLTSATGRNQPQHF.

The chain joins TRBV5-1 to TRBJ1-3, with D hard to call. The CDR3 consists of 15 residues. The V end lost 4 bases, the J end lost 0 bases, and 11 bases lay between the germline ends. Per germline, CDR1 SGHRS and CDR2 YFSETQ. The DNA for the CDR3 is TGCGCCAGCAGCCCCGGGGATACCTCTGGAAACACCATATATTTT. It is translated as CASSPGDTSGNTIYF.

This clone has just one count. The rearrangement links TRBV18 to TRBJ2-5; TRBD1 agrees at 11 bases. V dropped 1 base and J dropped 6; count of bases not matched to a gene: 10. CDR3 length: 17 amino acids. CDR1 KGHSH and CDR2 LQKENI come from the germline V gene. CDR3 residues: CASSPRLTGQGGKTQYF. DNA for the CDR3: TGTGCCAGCTCACCACGCCTCACGGGACAGGGGGGAAAGACCCAGTACTTC. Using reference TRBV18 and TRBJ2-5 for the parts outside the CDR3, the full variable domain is NAGVMQNPRHLVRRRGQEARLRCSPMKGHSHVYWYRQLPEEGLKFMVYLQKENIIDESGMPKERFSAEFPKEGPSILRIQQVVRGDSAAYFCASSPRLTGQGGKTQYFGPGTRLLVL.

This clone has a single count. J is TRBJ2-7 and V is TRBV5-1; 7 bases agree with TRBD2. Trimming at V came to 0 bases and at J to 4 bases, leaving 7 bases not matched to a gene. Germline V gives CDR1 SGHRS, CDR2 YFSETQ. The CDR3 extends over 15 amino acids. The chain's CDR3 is CASSLEVGGVYEQYF. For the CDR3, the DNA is TGCGCCAGCAGCTTGGAGGTGGGAGGGGTTTACGAGCAGTACTTC.

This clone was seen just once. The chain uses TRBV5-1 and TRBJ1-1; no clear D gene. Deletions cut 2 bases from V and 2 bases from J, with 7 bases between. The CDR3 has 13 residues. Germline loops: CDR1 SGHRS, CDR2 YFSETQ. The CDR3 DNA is TGCGCCAGCAGCTTCGAAGGTAACACTGAAGCTTTCTTT. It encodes CASSFEGNTEAFF.

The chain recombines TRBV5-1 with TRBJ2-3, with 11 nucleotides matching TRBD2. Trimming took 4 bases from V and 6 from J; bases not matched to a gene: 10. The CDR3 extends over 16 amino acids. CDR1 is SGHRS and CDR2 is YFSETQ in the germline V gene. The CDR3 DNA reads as TGCGCCAGCAGCGCCGCCCTAGCGGGAGGTCCGGATACGCAGTATTTT. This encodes CASSAALAGGPDTQYF.